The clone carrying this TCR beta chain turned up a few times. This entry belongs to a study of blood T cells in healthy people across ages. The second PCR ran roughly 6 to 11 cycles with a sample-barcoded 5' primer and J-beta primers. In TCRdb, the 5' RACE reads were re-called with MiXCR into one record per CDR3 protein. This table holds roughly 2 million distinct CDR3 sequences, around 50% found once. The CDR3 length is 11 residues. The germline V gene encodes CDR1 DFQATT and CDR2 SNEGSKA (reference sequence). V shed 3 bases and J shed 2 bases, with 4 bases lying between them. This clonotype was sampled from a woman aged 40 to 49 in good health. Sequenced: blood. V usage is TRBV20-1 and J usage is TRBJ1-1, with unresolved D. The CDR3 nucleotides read TGCAGTGCTAGGGCAAACACTGAAGCTTTCTTT. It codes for CSARANTEAFF.